Presented here are 6 T cell receptor beta chains from one specimen sequenced in a study of CD8 T cells in Susac syndrome (dated by TCRdb to between 2019 and 2020). Libraries were constructed by the immunoSEQ multiplex PCR assay. RNA was extracted using the RNeasy kit, and about 0.45 to 1 ug of the RNA was reverse transcribed with random hexamers. In TCRdb, the public reads were trimmed at Q25 with fastp and aligned with MiXCR, with productive beta chains retained. Rows with one shared CDR3 protein collapse into an entry with the most common genes and DNA. Counted in this sample were approximately 120,000 distinct CDR3 sequences; just under 95% of them appeared once. The biggest ten clones account for over 0.2% of the sample. The sequencing input was CD8+ T cells from PBMCs. The receptor source for this set is a human donor with Susac syndrome.

V gene TRBV6-4 combines with J gene TRBJ2-2, with D possibly being TRBD2 (7 bases). Trimming cost V 3 bases and J 5 bases, with 10 bases left between them. This CDR3 is built from 14 residues. CDR1 is MRHNA, CDR2 SNTAGT, per germline. The CDR3 DNA follows: TGTGCCAGCAGTGAAGGGGGGGATACCGGGGAGCTGTTTTTT. This translates into CASSEGGDTGELFF.

The V and J genes are TRBV15 and TRBJ1-2; a possible D gene is TRBD1 (5 bases). CDR1 and CDR2 from the germline V gene are LNHNV and YYDKDF (reference sequence). Between the trimmed V and J ends, which lost 2 bases and 3 bases, there was a span of 7 bases. This CDR3 has 13 amino acids. CDR3 bases: TGTGCCACCAGCAGATCGACAGACTATGGCTACACCTTC. Its translation is CATSRSTDYGYTF. The full variable domain, rest sourced from reference TRBV15 and TRBJ1-2, is DAMVIQNPRYQVTQFGKPVTLSCSQTLNHNVMYWYQQKSSQAPKLLFHYYDKDFNNEADTPDNFQSRRPNTSFCFLDIRSPGLGDTAMYLCATSRSTDYGYTFGSGTRLTVV.

The genes are TRBV11-2 and TRBJ2-1; D is unresolved. Between the trimmed V and J ends, which lost 5 bases and 2 bases, there was a span of 13 bases. Germline CDR1 SGHAT, CDR2 FQNNGV. The CDR3 has 15 amino acids. The CDR3 here is CASSQPSTAYNEQFF. The DNA of the CDR3 is TGTGCCAGCAGCCAGCCGTCGACGGCCTACAATGAGCAGTTCTTC.

The CDR3 sequence is CSARDWGDGQPQHF. CDR3 nucleotides: TGCAGTGCTAGAGATTGGGGGGATGGTCAGCCCCAGCATTTT. The chain couples TRBV20-1 to TRBJ1-5, with a possible D match to TRBD1 (5 bases). Trimming pared 0 bases from V and 6 bases from J, leaving 12 bases between. This CDR3 spans 14 amino acids. Germline V gene lookup returns CDR1 DFQATT and CDR2 SNEGSKA (reference sequence).

The CDR3 nucleotides read TGTGCCAGCAGCCAAGATTCATCGGGGGGTCAGCCCCAGCATTTT. Residues: CASSQDSSGGQPQHF. The genes are TRBV4-2 and TRBJ1-5; a weak D match, TRBD1 (5 bases). V lost 0 bases and J 6 bases, leaving 12 bases between the germline ends. The germline V gene has CDR1 LGHNA and CDR2 YNFKEQ. This CDR3 comprises 15 residues.

This rearrangement joins TRBV11-3 to TRBJ2-1; a possible D gene is TRBD1 (6 bases). The CDR3 spans 13 residues. V lost 5 bases and J 4 bases, leaving 9 bases between the germline ends. CDR1 and CDR2 from the germline V gene are SGHNT and YENEEA. CDR3 nucleotide sequence: TGTGCCAGCAGCGACGGACAGTACAATGAGCAGTTCTTC. The encoded protein is CASSDGQYNEQFF.